These 4 T cell receptor beta chains were all obtained from the same sample, sequenced in a study of OX40 agonist ivuxolimab in advanced cancers. Sequencing was performed with immunoSEQ multiplex PCR; in TCRdb, only in-frame clones are kept and a portion is missing. The data show some 52,000 clones, around 80% seen once. The material sequenced was CD4+ or CD8+ T cells sorted from blood, taken in a trial of the OX40 agonist ivuxolimab. The receptors were gathered from an adult with an advanced solid tumor such as melanoma, head and neck, liver or kidney cancer.

The chain couples TRBV28 to TRBJ2-5; weak D call: TRBD2 (6 bases). CDR3 length: 13 residues. V dropped 5 bases and J dropped 3 bases, with 10 bases sitting between them. Germline CDR1 and CDR2: MDHEN and SYDVKM. The CDR3 spells CASSGTVKETQYF. The CDR3 nucleotides read TGTGCCAGCAGTGGGACTGTAAAAGAGACCCAGTACTTC.

The V gene is TRBV5-4, the J gene TRBJ2-3; D remains unclear. This CDR3 has 12 amino acids. Per the germline V gene, CDR1 is SGHNT and CDR2 is YYREEE (reference sequence). V lost 4 bases to trimming and J lost 3 bases, with 6 bases between them. CDR3: CASSPGTDTQYF. The CDR3 nucleotides read TGTGCCAGCAGCCCCGGAACAGATACGCAGTATTTT.

The chain is built from TRBV6-7 and TRBJ2-2, with D possibly being TRBD1 or TRBD2 (5 bases each). TRBV6-7 is known as an ORF, though its function is uncertain. The CDR3 runs to 18 residues. V was clipped by 2 bases and J by 1 base, with 17 bases between them. CDR3 sequence reads: CASSYPPSRGGNTGELFF. CDR3 coding DNA: TGTGCCAGCAGTTACCCCCCGTCCCGTGGGGGGAACACCGGGGAGCTGTTTTTT.

This clone was seen only a few times. This chain uses TRBV7-2 with TRBJ2-1, with TRBD2 as a possible D gene (6 bases). Germline CDR1 reads SGHTA; CDR2 reads FQGNSA. CDR3 length: 15 amino acids. V lost 2 bases and J lost 4, with 12 bases in between. CDR3 region: CASSLSASVYNEQFF. The CDR3 DNA follows: TGTGCCAGCAGCTTATCGGCTAGCGTTTACAATGAGCAGTTCTTC.